This passage covers 24 T cell receptor beta chains from one sample sequenced in a study of regulatory T cells in long-lasting Graves disease. Assembly of TCR beta libraries relied on iRepertoire HTBI primers together with Arm-PCR of CDR3 regions. TCRdb re-derived calls from the multiplex PCR reads in MiXCR, one entry per CDR3 protein. Of 400,000 to 500,000 distinct CDR3 sequences in the sample, about 20% are singletons; the top ten hold roughly 13%. The time point here: persistent/refractory GD, antithyroid drugs over 5 years with positive TRAb. Preparation of the TCR library used RNA extracted from PBMCs. The source was peripheral blood mononuclear cells (PBMCs), collected when the disease was refractory, from a patient treated with antithyroid drugs. Receptors originate from a female donor with Graves disease.

This clonotype was observed a handful of times. This chain links TRBV10-3 with TRBJ2-7; D is possibly TRBD2 (6 bases). This CDR3 has 12 amino acids. Trimming left V 0 bases short and J 6 bases short, with 6 bases between. The V gene's germline CDR1 is ENHRY and CDR2 SYGVKD. The CDR3 bases are TGTGCCATCAGTGAGTCGGGGGGCGAGCAGTACTTC. Translating it yields CAISESGGEQYF.

The table lists this clonotype with many counts. V gene TRBV6-1 combines with J gene TRBJ2-7, with TRBD1 matching over 8 bases. There are 15 residues in the CDR3. Germline-derived CDR1 and CDR2 are MNHNS and SASEGT. V was clipped by 5 bases and J by 1 base; unmatched bases: 7. The CDR3 protein is CASSPRGQGSYEQYF. In DNA form, the CDR3 reads TGTGCCAGCAGTCCCCGTGGACAGGGATCCTACGAGCAGTACTTC.

This clonotype was found many times. The rearrangement joins TRBV7-3 to TRBJ2-7; tentatively, D is TRBD1 (6 bases). The germline V and J ends were trimmed by 5 bases and 6 bases, with 11 bases remaining between them. CDR3 size: 12 residues. The germline V gene encodes CDR1 SGHTA and CDR2 FQGTGA. In DNA, the CDR3 is TGTGCCAGCAGCATACAGGGAAGCGAGCAGTACTTC. It encodes CASSIQGSEQYF.

This clonotype showed up just a few times. The chain uses TRBV27 and TRBJ2-7; D perhaps matches TRBD1 (6 bases). CDR1 and CDR2 (germline): MNHEY, SMNVEV (reference sequence). The CDR3 is 16 amino acids. Trimming removed 3 bases from V and 4 bases from J, with 19 bases in between. The CDR3 reads CASSFQSQGNGYEQYF. The CDR3 bases are TGTGCCAGCAGTTTCCAATCCCAGGGGAATGGGTACGAGCAGTACTTC.

In its sample, this clonotype was seen many times. This chain connects TRBV7-3 to TRBJ1-2; no definite D call. CDR1 and CDR2 from the germline V gene are SGHTA and FQGTGA. The V and J ends lost 6 bases and 4 bases respectively, with 12 bases between them. This CDR3 region has 13 residues. This CDR3 is CASRSTSLYGYTF. The DNA for the CDR3 is TGTGCCAGCAGGTCGACCTCGCTCTATGGCTACACCTTC.

A note on this clonotype: This likely came from a read error, as a far larger clone is one base away. CDR3 sequence: CASRAEAFF. The CDR3 DNA reads TGTGCCAGCAGGGCTGAAGCTTTCTTT. V usage is TRBV5-8 and J usage is TRBJ1-1; D gene ambiguous. This CDR3 is built from 9 residues. Per the germline V gene, CDR1 is SGHTS and CDR2 is YDEGEE. Trimming cost V 5 bases and J 6 bases, with 2 bases left between them.

The J gene is TRBJ1-1, the V gene TRBV4-2; the match to TRBD1 covers 8 bases. V was clipped by 1 base and J by 1 base; unmatched bases: 5. Germline CDR1 is LGHNA and CDR2 is YNFKEQ. The CDR3 loop spans 16 amino acids. CDR3 bases: TGTGCCAGCAGCCAAGTTGGGACAGGACGGAACACTGAAGCTTTCTTT. Its translation: CASSQVGTGRNTEAFF.

This clonotype was seen ten or more times. J is TRBJ2-6 and V is TRBV10-3; tentative D call: TRBD1 (6 bases). V lost 7 bases to trimming and J lost 0 bases, with 10 bases between them. The CDR3 has 15 amino acids. From germline, CDR1 is ENHRY and CDR2 SYGVKD. This chain's CDR3 is CAITGQLSGANVLTF. The CDR3 DNA sequence: TGTGCCATCACAGGACAGCTCTCTGGGGCCAACGTCCTGACTTTC.

Details on this clonotype: This may come from a read error, since a much larger clone is one base off. CDR3 amino acids: CGVNDRVNPYEQYF. DNA for the CDR3: TGCGGCGTAAACGACAGGGTGAATCCCTACGAGCAGTACTTC. The chain has TRBV29-1 and TRBJ2-7; the match to TRBD1 covers 7 bases. Germline V gives CDR1 SQVTM, CDR2 ANQGSEA. CDR3 size: 14 residues.

This clonotype was detected ten times or more. This chain uses TRBV6-2 or TRBV6-3 with TRBJ2-7; unclear D gene. Germline CDR1 is MNHEY and CDR2 is SVGEGT. The CDR3 runs to 16 residues. Trimming shortened V by 0 bases and J by 2 bases, and 14 bases separated the two germline ends. CDR3 loop: CASSYSSRYYTYEQYF. The CDR3 DNA sequence: TGTGCCAGCAGTTACTCGAGCCGGTACTATACCTACGAGCAGTACTTC.

This clonotype was detected a few times. The chain uses TRBV7-9 and TRBJ2-7; D unclear. V was trimmed by 5 bases and J by 2 bases, leaving 7 bases between them. CDR1 and CDR2 (germline): SEHNR, FQNEAQ (reference sequence). This CDR3 comprises 12 residues. The CDR3: CASSTDTYEQYF. The CDR3 nucleotides are TGTGCCAGCAGCACAGATACCTACGAGCAGTACTTC.

Many counts were recorded for this clonotype. This chain uses TRBV7-8 with TRBJ2-5, with D perhaps assigned TRBD1 or TRBD2 (5 bases each). V gave up 5 bases and J gave up 5 bases, with 12 bases separating them. The CDR3 sequence is 13 residues long. The germline CDR1 and CDR2 sequences are SGHVS and FQNEAQ. CDR3 amino acids: CASSGGWGETQYF. The CDR3 coding sequence is TGTGCCAGCAGCGGCGGTTGGGGGGAGACCCAGTACTTC. Drawing the rest from reference TRBV7-8 and TRBJ2-5, the complete variable domain is GAGVSQSPRYKVAKRGQDVALRCDPISGHVSLFWYQQALGQGPEFLTYFQNEAQLDKSGLPSDRFFAERPEGSVSTLKIQRTQQEDSAVYLCASSGGWGETQYFGPGTRLLVL.

There are many counts of this clonotype. This chain joins TRBV7-2 and TRBJ1-2; D is perhaps TRBD1 (6 bases). V was pared by 1 base and J by 9 bases, with 12 bases between. CDR1 SGHTA and CDR2 FQGNSA come from the germline V gene. The CDR3 consists of 13 residues. CDR3 loop: CASSLDWTASYTF. In nucleotides, the CDR3 is TGTGCCAGCAGCTTAGACTGGACAGCGAGCTACACCTTC.

The sample holds many counts of this clonotype. V is TRBV6-1 and J is TRBJ1-5, with D unclear. The V end was cut by 7 bases, the J end by 7 bases, with 11 bases between. This CDR3 has 12 amino acids. Germline V gives CDR1 MNHNS, CDR2 SASEGT. The CDR3 protein is CASTDVGQPQHF. DNA of the CDR3: TGTGCCAGCACAGACGTCGGACAGCCCCAGCATTTT.

The chain has TRBV24-1 and TRBJ1-5; tentatively, D is TRBD1 (5 bases). V lost 6 bases and J 0 bases, leaving 11 bases between the germline ends. This CDR3 spans 15 amino acids. The germline CDR1 and CDR2 sequences are KGHDR and SFDVKD. Here the CDR3 reads CATSRSGASNQPQHF. The CDR3 DNA sequence: TGTGCCACCAGTCGTTCTGGGGCTAGCAATCAGCCCCAGCATTTT.

The chain uses TRBV5-4 and TRBJ2-7; D is possibly TRBD2 (7 bases). The germline V gene has CDR1 SGHNT and CDR2 YYREEE (reference sequence). The V end lost 4 bases, the J end lost 4 bases, and 30 bases lay between the germline ends. CDR3 length: 19 amino acids. The CDR3 DNA sequence: TGTGCCAGCAGCCCGGGAAGGGGGGGGCCTAAAAAAGTCGCTTACGAGCAGTACTTC. Translation gives CASSPGRGGPKKVAYEQYF.

The chain couples TRBV2 to TRBJ1-1; D gene ambiguous. V was cut by 2 bases and J by 1 base, with 14 bases left in between. The length of the CDR3 is 16 residues. Germline-derived CDR1 and CDR2 are SNHLY and FYNNEI. The CDR3 reads CASSESAGEGNTEAFF. For the CDR3, the DNA is TGTGCCAGCAGTGAAAGCGCTGGGGAGGGGAACACTGAAGCTTTCTTT.

This clonotype occurred many times. CDR3 in DNA: TGTGCCAGCAGAACGACAGGGGATGGCTACACCTTC. This translates into CASRTTGDGYTF. This sequence joins TRBV28 and TRBJ1-2; 8 positions match TRBD1. The CDR3 sequence is 12 residues long. Losses at the gene ends were 6 bases for V and 6 bases for J; bases not matched to a gene: 3. From germline, CDR1 is MDHEN and CDR2 SYDVKM.

This clonotype was seen many times. Here the CDR3 DNA reads TGTGCCAGCAGCCAATCGCCGACAGGGGCCGGTTCACCCCTCCACTTT. Amino acid sequence: CASSQSPTGAGSPLHF. The gene calls are TRBV16 and TRBJ1-6, with 8 nucleotides matching TRBD1. The germline CDR1 and CDR2 sequences are KGHSY and FQNENV. Trimming at V came to 0 bases and at J to 9 bases, leaving 7 bases not matched to a gene. The CDR3 consists of 16 residues.

The CDR3 loop is CASSSYRGKRRNTIYF. The DNA of the CDR3 is TGTGCCAGCAGCAGCTACAGGGGCAAAAGACGGAACACCATATATTTT. The rearrangement joins TRBV11-2 to TRBJ1-3, with 7 positions matching TRBD1. The CDR3 spans 16 residues. Germline CDR1 is SGHAT and CDR2 is FQNNGV. J was trimmed by 7 bases and V by 5 bases; bases with no gene match: 14.

The CDR3 DNA reads TGTGCCAGCAGCCAAGAGGGGCGAAATCAGCCCCAGCATTTT. It is translated as CASSQEGRNQPQHF. This sequence joins TRBV3-1 and TRBJ1-5, with D perhaps TRBD1 (5 bases). The germline gives CDR1 LGHDT, CDR2 YNNKEL (reference sequence). The CDR3 consists of 14 residues. Trimming removed 0 bases at V and 4 bases at J, with 7 bases between.

The chain employs TRBV3-1 and TRBJ1-1; D unresolved. Trimming cost V 8 bases and J 2 bases, with 12 bases left between them. Germline V gene data show CDR1 as LGHDT and CDR2 as YNNKEL (reference sequence). CDR3 size: 13 residues. CDR3 bases: TGTGCCAGCGGCCCACACCTCAACACTGAAGCTTTCTTT. It encodes CASGPHLNTEAFF. The whole variable domain, remainder taken from reference TRBV3-1 and TRBJ1-1, is DTAVSQTPKYLVTQMGNDKSIKCEQNLGHDTMYWYKQDSKKFLKIMFSYNNKELIINETVPNRFSPKSPDKAHLNLHINSLELGDSAVYFCASGPHLNTEAFFGQGTRLTVV.

There are a few counts of this clonotype. A much larger clone is a single base away; this may be a read error. This chain connects TRBV28 to TRBJ2-2; a possible D gene is TRBD2 (5 bases). Germline V gene sequence: CDR1 MDHEN, CDR2 SYDVKM. Trimming removed 8 bases from V and 3 bases from J, with 13 bases in between. The CDR3 runs to 14 residues. In nucleotides, the CDR3 is TGTGCCAGCCTCCTGAGGGAATACACCGGGGAGCTGTTTTTT. Protein: CASLLREYTGELFF.

This clonotype was counted ten times or more. The gene calls are TRBV12-3 or TRBV12-4 and TRBJ1-1; D is possibly TRBD1 (6 bases). V lost 6 bases and J lost 5, with 16 bases in between. The CDR3 is 14 amino acids. The CDR3 spells CASRPNREATEAFF. As DNA, the CDR3 is TGTGCCAGCAGGCCCAACAGGGAGGCGACTGAAGCTTTCTTT.